This TCR beta chain came from a study of T cells in Graves' hyperthyroidism and ophthalmopathy. Findings and caveats of the study: Also found in blood were most expanded thyroid clonotypes above 0.001. Ophthalmopathy cases were set apart from stable hyperthyroidism by a 13 V-J model.

Exclusion criteria comprised uncontrolled infection, other autoimmune disease, pregnancy or lactation. Blood was sampled at initial diagnosis of hyperthyroidism, prior to onset of any ophthalmopathy symptoms. Amplification yielded TCR beta CDR3 regions, with RNA transcripts as the source. An initial round of RT-PCR targeting the TCR CDR3 relied on the HTBI primer set. TCRdb redid the calling of the multiplex PCR reads with MiXCR, one entry per CDR3 protein. This table holds about 290,000 distinct CDR3 sequences, 10% to 15% found once. This clonotype was recorded at least ten times. Its antigen remains unidentified. The specimen was blood. The receptor was isolated from a woman aged 25 to 39 with Graves' hyperthyroidism that later progressed to Graves' ophthalmopathy.

CDR3 sequence reads: CASSQLSTVNTEAFF. The CDR3 DNA reads as TGCGCCAGCAGCCAGCTTTCGACGGTGAACACTGAAGCTTTCTTT. The chain uses TRBV5-1 and TRBJ1-1, with D unresolved. The CDR3 extends over 15 amino acids. V shed 4 bases and J shed 0 bases, with 13 bases lying between them. The germline CDR1 and CDR2 sequences are SGHRS and YFSETQ.